The sequence of this TCR beta chain was determined in a study of blood T cell repertoires in COVID-19. Study-wide background: T cells, B-cell-depleted T cells, or PBMCs provided the cDNA or gDNA that served as material.

Some clones are missing from TCRdb's copy, which holds only in-frame ones; the method was immunoSEQ multiplex PCR. The sample has a few hundred thousand clones, roughly 77% seen once. V lost 0 bases, J lost 6 bases, and 9 bases lay in between. Looked up from germline, CDR1 is MNHEY and CDR2 is SVGAGI. The CDR3 spans 13 residues. The TCR originated in a human donor with acute or convalescent COVID-19. The donor label of this sample is uncertain. Source material: peripheral blood. The chain couples TRBV6-5 to TRBJ2-7; D unclear. Written as DNA, the CDR3 is TGTGCCAGCAGTTACTCCCCAGCGATCGAGCAGTACTTC. Encoded protein: CASSYSPAIEQYF.